The source of this T cell receptor (beta chain) is a study of CD8+CD57+ T cells in acquired aplastic anemia. On the study more broadly: The average for DNA from sorted CD4+ and CD8+ cells was about 3.3 ug.

For sequencing, patients were chosen who had shown expansion of CD8+CD57+ cells by flow cytometry. Genomic DNA served as template for TCR beta VDJ and CDR3 profiling. TCRdb used MiXCR to reprocess the reads, holding one entry per CDR3 protein. There are approximately 95,000 distinct CDR3 sequences in the sample; about 66% occur only once, and more than 55% lies in the top ten. Germline V gives CDR1 SNHLY, CDR2 FYNNEI. CDR3 size: 14 residues. Between the trimmed V and J ends, which lost 4 bases and 5 bases, there was a span of 14 bases. The sample taken for sequencing was sorted CD4+, CD8+, or CD8+CD57+ T cells (not recorded which) from PBMCs. This chain joins TRBV2 and TRBJ2-5, with D unresolved. The receptor comes from a human donor with aplastic anemia. The CDR3 here is CASSGLTGVETQYF. The CDR3 DNA reads as TGTGCCAGCAGTGGTCTAACGGGCGTTGAGACCCAGTACTTC.